A selection of T cell receptor beta chains follows, all from one sample in a study of identical twins. MiXCR, applied by TCRdb to the 5' RACE reads, yields one record per CDR3 protein. The sample consists of some 690,000 distinct CDR3 sequences, 21% of them appearing once. A further study also used this sample, focusing on T cells expressing NK-cell markers.

Source material: PBMCs. The receptors originated from a woman aged 18-35 years in good health. Both conserved end residues are part of each CDR3. The D gene is left open where the match is weak. Where a row states a size, it is once, few, many or the class of an expanded clone; other rows omit it.

TRBJ1-6 - TRBV12-3/TRBV12-4 few TGTGCCAGCAGACAGGGTAGTTCACCCCTCCACTTT CASRQGSSPLHF
TRBJ2-5 - TRBV12-3/TRBV12-4 - TGTGCCAGCAGTCCGGAGTTCGGGACCCAGTACTTC CASSPEFGTQYF
TRBJ2-1 - TRBV20-1 - TGCAGTGCTAGACCGACAGCGCGGGGTGAGCAGTTCTTC CSARPTARGEQFF
TRBJ1-6 - TRBV3-1 many TGTGCCAGCAGCCATTGGTCCAATAATTCACCCCTCCACTTT CASSHWSNNSPLHF
TRBJ2-5 TRBD1 TRBV24-1 - TGTGCCACCAGTGACTCCGGGACAGTTGAAGAAGAGACCCAGTACTTC CATSDSGTVEEETQYF
TRBJ2-3 TRBD2 TRBV9 few TGTGCCAGCAACCCCCGTAGCGGGGGCACAGATACGCAGTATTTT CASNPRSGGTDTQYF
TRBJ2-2 - TRBV4-3 few TGCGCCAGCAGCCCTCTAGGAGCTTCGAACACCGGGGAGCTGTTTTTT CASSPLGASNTGELFF
TRBJ2-7 - TRBV29-1 many TGCAGCATCTACACAATATGGCTCCAAGTCCGGCTATGTCCTACGGGCTACGAGCAGTACTTC CSIYTIWLQVRLCPTGYEQYF
TRBJ2-5 - TRBV29-1 - TGCAGCGGGGCCCCACAGAGGGAGACCCAGTACTTC CSGAPQRETQYF
TRBJ2-1 - TRBV10-3 - TGTGCCATCAGTGAGTCTCCGGGTAGAAACAATGAGCAGTTCTTC CAISESPGRNNEQFF
TRBJ1-2 - TRBV9 few TGTGCCAGCAGCGCGGCGGTTGGAGGCTACACCTTC CASSAAVGGYTF
TRBJ2-7 - TRBV12-3/TRBV12-4 many TGTGCCAGCAGGACCGAAGACGAGCAGTACTTC CASRTEDEQYF
TRBJ2-2 - TRBV5-1 - TGCGCCAGCAGCTTGGGCGGCGGCGGGGAGCTGTTTTTT CASSLGGGGELFF
TRBJ2-1 - TRBV7-2 few TGTGCCAGCAGCTTAGCGTTAGGGCCCTGGGATGAGCAGTTCTTC CASSLALGPWDEQFF
TRBJ2-7 - TRBV6-6 - TGTGCCATCTCTTCCGGTCTAGCCTACGAGCAGTACTTC CAISSGLAYEQYF
TRBJ2-7 TRBD1 TRBV13 few TGTGCCAGCAGTCTACAGGGGGATTCCCCGTACTTC CASSLQGDSPYF
TRBJ2-7 - TRBV20-1 few TGCAGTGCCTCTCACGGGGTTAATTCCTACGAGCAGTACTTC CSASHGVNSYEQYF
TRBJ2-7 TRBD2 TRBV20-1 few TGCAGTGCTACTGAGGGAGGGTACGAGCAGTACTTC CSATEGGYEQYF
TRBJ1-1 - TRBV20-1 few TGCAGTTCAAGAACTTCCCGGGGGGTTAAAGCTTTCTTT CSSRTSRGVKAFF
TRBJ2-1 - TRBV20-1 few TGCAGTGCTAACAAGCCCGACCCCAATGAGCAGTTCTTC CSANKPDPNEQFF
TRBJ2-1 - TRBV5-6 few TGTGCCCCGGGGAAAAACAATGAGCAGTTCTTC CAPGKNNEQFF
TRBJ1-2 TRBD1 TRBV5-1 - TGCGCCAGCAGCTTAGACGGACAGGGTGGTAACTATGGCTACACCTTC CASSLDGQGGNYGYTF
TRBJ2-5 TRBD2 TRBV15 - TGTGCCACCAGCAGAGATCCAGCGGGAGGAGAGACCCAGTACTTC CATSRDPAGGETQYF
TRBJ2-1 - TRBV7-2 - TGTGCCAGCAGCTTAGCTAGGGTTTCCTACAATGAGCAGTTCTTC CASSLARVSYNEQFF
TRBJ1-5 - TRBV27 - TGTGCCAGCAGTTTAGAGGGGACTAGGACGAACTATCAGCCCCAGCATTTT CASSLEGTRTNYQPQHF
TRBJ2-7 TRBD1 TRBV5-1 - TGCGCCAGCAGCTTGAACAGGGGTAAGGAGCAGTACTTC CASSLNRGKEQYF
TRBJ2-6 TRBD1 TRBV7-3 few TGTGCCAGCAGCGGACAGGCCTCTGGGGCCAACGTCCTGACTTTC CASSGQASGANVLTF
TRBJ1-2 - TRBV28 - TGTGCCAGCAGTTTTCGCGACGTCGGGACCTATGGCTACACCTTC CASSFRDVGTYGYTF
TRBJ1-2 TRBD1 TRBV12-3/TRBV12-4 - TGTGCCAGCGTTGCCGACAGGGTTTATGGCTACACCTTC CASVADRVYGYTF
TRBJ2-7 - TRBV3-1 - TGTGCCAGCAGCCAAGGAGGTCGGGGAAACCACGAGCAGTACTTC CASSQGGRGNHEQYF
TRBJ2-3 - TRBV12-3/TRBV12-4 many TGTGCCAGCAGGCGACTAGTTTCAGATACGCAGTATTTT CASRRLVSDTQYF
TRBJ2-2 TRBD2 TRBV5-1 once TGCGCCAGCAGTTCCGGACTAGCGGGATCTAAGCTTACCGGGGAGCTGTTTTTT CASSSGLAGSKLTGELFF
TRBJ2-5 TRBD2 TRBV7-7 - TGTGCTAGCAGCCCGGGGGGGACATACCAAGAGACCCAGTACTTC CASSPGGTYQETQYF
TRBJ2-3 TRBD2 TRBV12-3/TRBV12-4 - TGTGCCTTCAGTTTGGCGCGGGGGGGCCAAAGAGGTGCAGATACGCAGTATTTT CAFSLARGGQRGADTQYF
TRBJ2-3 TRBD2 TRBV20-1 - TGCAGTCGCTCTCCTAGCGGGATCACAGATACGCAGTATTTT CSRSPSGITDTQYF
TRBJ1-2 TRBD1 TRBV20-1 - TGCAGTGCAAACGGACAGGGGGTGTACTATGGCTACACCTTC CSANGQGVYYGYTF
TRBJ2-3 TRBD2 TRBV6-1 few TGTGCCAGCAGGCTGACTAGCGGGGCCACAGATACGCAGTATTTT CASRLTSGATDTQYF
TRBJ1-2 TRBD1 TRBV7-9 - TGTGCCAGCAGCTCCGCCGGGACAGGGTTACATGGCTACACCTTC CASSSAGTGLHGYTF
TRBJ1-1 - TRBV29-1 many TGCAGCGGTGTTGGACGGACTACGAGCACTGAAGCTTTCTTT CSGVGRTTSTEAFF
TRBJ1-1 - TRBV29-1 - TGCAGCGTCCATAGGACAGATGAAGCTTTCTTT CSVHRTDEAFF
TRBJ2-2 - TRBV29-1 - TGCAGCGTTGATCACCCGGACTCGAACACCGGGGAGCTGTTTTTT CSVDHPDSNTGELFF
TRBJ2-2 - TRBV4-3 few TGCGCCAGCAGCCAAGAGAACCACGGGGAGCTGTTTTTT CASSQENHGELFF
TRBJ1-1 - TRBV29-1 few TGCAGCGTTGATTCAGGAATGAACACTGAAGCTTTCTTT CSVDSGMNTEAFF
TRBJ2-3 - TRBV6-2/TRBV6-3 - TGTGCCAGCAGCCACGATCCGTTCGAGCTTAGCACAGATACGCAGTATTTT CASSHDPFELSTDTQYF
TRBJ2-1 - TRBV12-3/TRBV12-4 many TGTGCCAGCAGTTTATTTGGCGGGCCCAACAATGAGCAGTTCTTC CASSLFGGPNNEQFF
TRBJ2-3 - TRBV15 - TGTGCCACCAGCAGAGATGGCACAGATACGCAGTATTTT CATSRDGTDTQYF
TRBJ2-1 TRBD1 TRBV10-3 - TGTGCCATCAGTGCCGCGGCACAGGGGCGGTGGAATGAGCAGTTCTTC CAISAAAQGRWNEQFF
TRBJ1-5 - TRBV20-1 few TGCAGTGCCCCCGTGGACGGAAGCAATCAGCCCCAGCATTTT CSAPVDGSNQPQHF
TRBJ2-1 - TRBV5-1 - TGCGCCAGCAGCCCGGGGCCAGAAGGTGAGCAGTTCTTC CASSPGPEGEQFF
TRBJ1-5 - TRBV12-3/TRBV12-4 many TGTGCCAGCAGTTCAGGGGGCAATCAGCCCCAGCATTTT CASSSGGNQPQHF